This passage covers 15 T cell receptor beta chains from one sample sequenced in a study of T cell repertoires in cytomegalovirus infection. MiXCR was run by TCRdb on the reads, yielding one entry per CDR3 protein. The sample records 450,000 to 600,000 distinct CDR3 sequences, over 9% being singletons. Sequenced input: PBMCs. These receptors all stem from a human donor in good health (CMV status not recorded). Some clones in this sample may be carry-over from other donors' samples.

This clonotype occurred a few times. This chain joins TRBV19 and TRBJ1-5; D call uncertain. CDR1 and CDR2 (germline): LNHDA, SQIVND (reference sequence). The CDR3 is 18 amino acids. V was shortened by 0 bases and J by 0 bases, with 15 bases between the two germline ends. The CDR3 bases are TGTGCCAGTAGTATAGATTTCGCGGCGGATTATAGCAATCAGCCCCAGCATTTT. It specifies CASSIDFAADYSNQPQHF.

This clonotype was picked up a small number of times. V and J are TRBV5-6 and TRBJ2-3; 9 bases agree with TRBD2. This CDR3 spans 17 amino acids. The V gene end was trimmed by 0 bases and the J gene end by 4 bases; junction bases not matched to a gene: 9. Germline values: CDR1 SGHDT, CDR2 YYEEEE. CDR3 sequence reads: CASSLDLGLAMADTQYF. CDR3 in DNA: TGTGCCAGCAGCTTGGACCTGGGACTAGCTATGGCAGATACGCAGTATTTT. The full variable domain, with the rest looked up from reference TRBV5-6 and TRBJ2-3, is DAGVTQSPTHLIKTRGQQVTLRCSPKSGHDTVSWYQQALGQGPQFIFQYYEEEERQRGNFPDRFSGHQFPNYSSELNVNALLLGDSALYLCASSLDLGLAMADTQYFGPGTRLTVL.

This rearrangement joins TRBV3-1 to TRBJ2-7, with D maybe TRBD1 (6 bases). Germline CDR1 is LGHDT and CDR2 is YNNKEL (reference sequence). The CDR3 consists of 13 residues. Trimming pared 0 bases from V and 10 bases from J, leaving 13 bases between. The CDR3 nucleotides are TGTGCCAGCAGCCAAGAGCTGCAGGGGTTTCAGTACTTC. It codes for CASSQELQGFQYF.

This clonotype was seen a single time. The chain carries TRBV18 and TRBJ1-1; no firm D call. Trimming cost V 2 bases and J 7 bases, with 11 bases left between them. The CDR3 sequence is 13 residues long. Germline V gene data show CDR1 as KGHSH and CDR2 as LQKENI. The CDR3 DNA follows: TGTGCCAGCTCACCAGCGAGAGCATATGAAGCTTTCTTT. Translated: CASSPARAYEAFF.

There are many counts of this clonotype. The chain is built from TRBV29-1 and TRBJ2-2; 8 nucleotides agree with TRBD2. Germline CDR1 reads SQVTM; CDR2 reads ANQGSEA. The CDR3 loop spans 13 amino acids. Trimming removed 4 bases from V and 6 bases from J; junction bases left unmatched: 4. The CDR3 coding sequence is TGCAGCGTTGGAAACGGGAGGGCCGGGGAGCTGTTTTTT. Protein sequence: CSVGNGRAGELFF.

This chain connects TRBV19 to TRBJ2-2, with D possibly matching TRBD2 (6 bases). Germline CDR1 is LNHDA and CDR2 is SQIVND (reference sequence). The CDR3 is 14 residues long. V lost 4 bases and J lost 4, with 10 bases in between. The CDR3 DNA is TGTGCCAGTAGTACTACGCGGGGCACCGGGGAGCTGTTTTTT. Translation gives CASSTTRGTGELFF.

This clonotype was seen ten or more times. The CDR3 bases are TGCGCCAGCAGCCCCTCGGGACAGACTCCTGTCTATGGCTACACCTTC. Translating it yields CASSPSGQTPVYGYTF. The rearrangement links TRBV4-1 to TRBJ1-2; 7 bases align to TRBD1. The V gene end was trimmed by 4 bases and the J gene end by 4 bases; junction bases not matched to a gene: 12. The germline gives CDR1 MGHRA, CDR2 YSYEKL. This CDR3 is 16 amino acids long.

Note on this clonotype: At one end the junction does not follow the germline gene, possibly because of a read error. This rearrangement joins TRBV2 to TRBJ1-1, with a possible D match to TRBD1 (5 bases). The germline gives CDR1 SNHLY, CDR2 FYNNEI. This CDR3 has 10 residues. DNA for the CDR3: TGTGCCAGTCGGGGGACTGAAGCTTCCTTT. It codes for CASRGTEASF.

The rearrangement links TRBV13 to TRBJ1-1, with a tentative D call TRBD1 (6 bases). The germline V gene encodes CDR1 PRHDT and CDR2 FYEKMQ (reference sequence). Trimming pared 0 bases from V and 11 bases from J, leaving 13 bases between. The CDR3 has 13 residues. The CDR3 sequence is CASSLGQGTWAFF. CDR3 DNA: TGTGCCAGCAGCTTAGGACAGGGTACGTGGGCTTTCTTT. Based on the CDR3 plus reference TRBV13 and TRBJ1-1, the full variable domain is AAGVIQSPRHLIKEKRETATLKCYPIPRHDTVYWYQQGPGQDPQFLISFYEKMQSDKGSIPDRFSAQQFSDYHSELNMSSLELGDSALYFCASSLGQGTWAFFGQGTRLTVV.

The chain has TRBV13 and TRBJ1-2, with D uncertain. Germline V gene data show CDR1 as PRHDT and CDR2 as FYEKMQ (reference sequence). CDR3 size: 15 residues. The V and J ends lost 5 bases and 6 bases respectively, with 19 bases between them. CDR3 nucleotide sequence: TGTGCCAGCAGCCTTATAGCAGCGGGAGCTGATGGCTACACCTTC. Protein: CASSLIAAGADGYTF.

The sample holds many counts of this clonotype. The chain couples TRBV7-9 to TRBJ1-1, with TRBD1 as a possible D gene (5 bases). CDR1 SEHNR and CDR2 FQNEAQ come from the germline V gene (reference sequence). The CDR3 has 15 residues. V lost 1 base and J 1 base, leaving 10 bases between the germline ends. This CDR3 reads CASSLVPDRNTEAFF. CDR3 nucleotide sequence: TGTGCCAGCAGCTTAGTCCCCGACAGGAACACTGAAGCTTTCTTT.

The CDR3 DNA reads TGTGCCAGCAGCAATCCAAGGACTCAGAACACCGGGGAGCTGTTTTTT. Translated, it gives CASSNPRTQNTGELFF. This chain links TRBV3-1 with TRBJ2-2, with TRBD2 as a possible D gene (5 bases). CDR1 and CDR2 from the germline V gene are LGHDT and YNNKEL (reference sequence). Between the trimmed V and J ends, which lost 5 bases and 1 base, there was a span of 14 bases. The CDR3 runs to 16 residues.

The rearrangement links TRBV11-2 to TRBJ2-5; the D gene could be TRBD1 or TRBD2 (5 bases each). The germline V gene has CDR1 SGHAT and CDR2 FQNNGV. The V gene lost 2 bases and the J gene lost 2 bases, with 15 bases spanning the gap. The CDR3 runs to 16 residues. This CDR3 is CASSLPGRNIQETQYF. The CDR3, as DNA: TGTGCCAGCAGCTTACCGGGACGGAACATTCAAGAGACCCAGTACTTC.

This clonotype has only one observation. The chain recombines TRBV6-2 or TRBV6-3 with TRBJ2-2, with D possibly TRBD1 on 5 matching bases. The CDR3 length is 13 residues. Germline lookup yields CDR1 MNHEY and CDR2 SVGEGT. Trimming cost V 6 bases and J 7 bases, with 12 bases left between them. The CDR3 is CASSPSRDGELFF. In DNA, the CDR3 is TGTGCCAGCAGCCCATCCAGGGACGGGGAGCTGTTTTTT.

V gene TRBV3-1 combines with J gene TRBJ2-1, with unresolved D. The CDR3 consists of 13 residues. Germline V gene data show CDR1 as LGHDT and CDR2 as YNNKEL (reference sequence). The ends were cut back, 2 bases at V and 7 bases at J, with 9 bases in the middle. The CDR3 region is CASSQPGRNEQFF. The CDR3, as DNA: TGTGCCAGCAGCCAACCCGGTCGAAATGAGCAGTTCTTC.